The 5 T cell receptor beta chains presented below share a single source sample, sequenced in a study of cytomegalovirus exposure and HLA in healthy donors. PCR employed 60 Vbeta and 13 Jbeta primers. Method: immunoSEQ multiplex PCR; TCRdb's copy keeps in-frame clones and lacks some. The sample shows 150,000 to 200,000 clones, 84% of them seen only once. Material for sequencing was PBMCs. Source of these receptors: a girl aged 5-17 years in good health and CMV-seropositive.

This clone occurred a few times. Here the CDR3 reads CAWSPGQPNSPLHF. In DNA form, the CDR3 reads TGTGCCTGGAGTCCGGGACAGCCTAATTCACCCCTCCACTTT. The chain joins TRBV30 to TRBJ1-6; TRBD1 matches 7 bases. The CDR3 totals 14 residues. The V gene's germline CDR1 is GTSNPN and CDR2 SVGIG (reference sequence). J lost 6 bases, V lost 2 bases, and 4 bases had no gene match. The full variable domain, completed using reference TRBV30 and TRBJ1-6, is SQTIHQWPATLVQPVGSPLSLECTVEGTSNPNLYWYRQAAGRGLQLLFYSVGIGQISSEVPQNLSASRPQDRQFILSSKKLLLSDSGFYLCAWSPGQPNSPLHFGNGTRLTVT.

J is TRBJ1-1 and V is TRBV7-9, with TRBD1 matching 7 bases. CDR1 is SEHNR and CDR2 is FQNEAQ in the germline V gene (reference sequence). V gave up 4 bases and J gave up 0 bases; unmatched junction bases: 5. The CDR3 has 15 amino acids. This CDR3 is CASSWAGGLNTEAFF. DNA for the CDR3: TGTGCCAGCAGCTGGGCAGGGGGTTTGAACACTGAAGCTTTCTTT.

V is TRBV21-1 and J is TRBJ1-2; TRBD1 is taken as the D call from the table, unchecked against the DNA. TRBV21-1 is annotated as a pseudogene. The CDR3 is 14 amino acids. The CDR3: CASSIGQANYGYTF. In nucleotides, the CDR3 is TGTGCCAGCAGCATCGGACAGGCTAACTATGGCTACACCTTC.

In this sample, this clone turned up once. The rearrangement links TRBV15 to TRBJ1-6; TRBD1 is a possible D gene (5 bases). This CDR3 spans 14 amino acids. V was cut by 0 bases and J by 11 bases, with 11 bases left in between. Germline V gives CDR1 LNHNV, CDR2 YYDKDF (reference sequence). CDR3 sequence: CATSREVGRAPLHF. DNA of the CDR3: TGTGCCACCAGCAGAGAAGTGGGGCGAGCACCCCTCCACTTT.

The chain is built from TRBV9 and TRBJ1-6; TRBD1 matches 8 bases. This CDR3 has 15 amino acids. With 0 bases clipped from V and 10 bases from J, the junction kept 6 bases outside the gene matches. Germline lookup yields CDR1 SGDLS and CDR2 YYNGEE. This chain's CDR3 is CASSVVGTGESPLHF. The DNA of the CDR3 is TGTGCCAGCAGCGTAGTTGGGACAGGTGAATCACCCCTCCACTTT.